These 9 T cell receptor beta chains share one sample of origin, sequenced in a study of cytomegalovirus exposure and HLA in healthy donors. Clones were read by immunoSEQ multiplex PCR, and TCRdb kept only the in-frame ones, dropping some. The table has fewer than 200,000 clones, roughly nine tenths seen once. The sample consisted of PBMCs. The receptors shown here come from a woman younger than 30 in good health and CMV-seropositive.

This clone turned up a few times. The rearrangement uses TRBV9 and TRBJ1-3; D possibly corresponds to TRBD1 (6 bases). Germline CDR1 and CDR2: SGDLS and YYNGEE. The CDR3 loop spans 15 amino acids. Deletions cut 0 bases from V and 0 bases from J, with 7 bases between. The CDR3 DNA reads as TGTGCCAGCAGCGTAGTGACAGGCTCTGGAAACACCATATATTTT. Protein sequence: CASSVVTGSGNTIYF.

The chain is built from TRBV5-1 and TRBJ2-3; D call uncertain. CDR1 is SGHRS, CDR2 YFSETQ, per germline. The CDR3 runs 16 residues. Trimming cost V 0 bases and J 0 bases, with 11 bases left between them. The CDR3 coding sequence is TGCGCCAGCAGCTTGGGCCCCTACCCTAGCACAGATACGCAGTATTTT. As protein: CASSLGPYPSTDTQYF.

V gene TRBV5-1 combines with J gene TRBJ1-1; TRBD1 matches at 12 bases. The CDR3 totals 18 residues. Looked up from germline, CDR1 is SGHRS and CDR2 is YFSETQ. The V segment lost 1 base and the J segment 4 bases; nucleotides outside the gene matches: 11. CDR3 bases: TGCGCCAGCAGCTTGCCTCTTACCGGGACAGGGGGCCTCACTGAAGCTTTCTTT. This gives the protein CASSLPLTGTGGLTEAFF.

CDR3 in amino acids: CASTPMGLPGGYGYTF. As DNA, the CDR3 is TGTGCCAGTACCCCGATGGGACTACCGGGTGGCTATGGCTACACCTTC. This chain joins TRBV19 and TRBJ1-2; TRBD1 might be the D (5 bases). Trimming cost V 7 bases and J 4 bases, with 22 bases left between them. Germline V gene data show CDR1 as LNHDA and CDR2 as SQIVND (reference sequence). The CDR3 is 16 residues long.

CDR3 sequence reads: CATSSDAQEDTDTQYF. CDR3 nucleotide sequence: TGTGCCACCAGCAGCGACGCCCAGGAGGACACAGATACGCAGTATTTT. The chain employs TRBV15 and TRBJ2-3, with a tentative D call TRBD2 (5 bases). There are 16 residues in the CDR3. With 3 bases removed from V and 2 bases from J, the gap between germline ends came to 15 bases. Germline values: CDR1 LNHNV, CDR2 YYDKDF (reference sequence).

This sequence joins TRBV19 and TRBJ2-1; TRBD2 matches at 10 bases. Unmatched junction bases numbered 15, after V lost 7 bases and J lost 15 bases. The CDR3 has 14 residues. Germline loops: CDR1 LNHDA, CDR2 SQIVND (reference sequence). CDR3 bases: TGTGCCAGTACTGCCAAAGCGGGAGGGCCGAGGACGTTCTTC. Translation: CASTAKAGGPRTFF.

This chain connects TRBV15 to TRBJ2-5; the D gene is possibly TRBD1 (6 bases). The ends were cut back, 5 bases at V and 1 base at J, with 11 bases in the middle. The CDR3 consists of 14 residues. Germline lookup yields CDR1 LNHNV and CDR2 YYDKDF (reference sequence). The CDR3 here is CATSYRTAQETQYF. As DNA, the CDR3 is TGTGCCACCAGCTACCGGACAGCCCAAGAGACCCAGTACTTC. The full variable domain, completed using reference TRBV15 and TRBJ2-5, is DAMVIQNPRYQVTQFGKPVTLSCSQTLNHNVMYWYQQKSSQAPKLLFHYYDKDFNNEADTPDNFQSRRPNTSFCFLDIRSPGLGDTAMYLCATSYRTAQETQYFGPGTRLLVL.

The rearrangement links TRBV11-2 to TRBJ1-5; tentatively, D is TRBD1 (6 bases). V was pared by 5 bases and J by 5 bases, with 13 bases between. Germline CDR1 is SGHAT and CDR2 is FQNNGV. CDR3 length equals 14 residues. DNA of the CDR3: TGTGCCAGCAGCCCGGGACACCCTGATCAGCCCCAGCATTTT. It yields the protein CASSPGHPDQPQHF.

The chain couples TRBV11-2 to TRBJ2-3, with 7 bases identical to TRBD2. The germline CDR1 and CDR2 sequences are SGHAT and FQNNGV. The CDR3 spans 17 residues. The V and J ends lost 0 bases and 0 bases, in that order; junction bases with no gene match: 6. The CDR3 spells CASSLDDASGSTDTQYF. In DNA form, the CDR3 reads TGTGCCAGCAGCTTAGATGATGCTAGCGGAAGCACAGATACGCAGTATTTT.